The clone carrying this T cell receptor beta chain was detected only a few times. A Seattle source enrolled patients during active infection and followed them longitudinally. Germline values: CDR1 SGHAT, CDR2 FQNNGV. There are 15 residues in the CDR3. V was pared by 4 bases and J by 12 bases, with 14 bases of the junction left unmatched. The source of the sample is a study of blood T cell repertoires in COVID-19. Study processing details: Amplification from reference gene primers served as the basis for estimated nucleated cell counts. Libraries were prepared by immunoSEQ multiplex PCR; TCRdb keeps only in-frame clonotypes and omits some of them. Clonal size and the V and J genes are those of that table, whereas D and trimming came from the DNA. Seen here are 200,000 to 300,000 clones, roughly 88% observed once, and the top ten hold 5% to 6.5%.

Material: peripheral blood. The clonotype comes from a young woman with COVID-19, enrolled during active disease. V is TRBV11-2 and J is TRBJ2-1; 8 nucleotides line up with TRBD1. Here the CDR3 reads CASSSKQGALRGQFF. For the CDR3, the DNA is TGTGCCAGCAGCTCCAAGCAGGGGGCTCTTCGAGGGCAGTTCTTC.